This record concerns one T cell receptor beta chain sequence. Its target is unknown. A sample-barcoded 5' primer and a J-beta primer mix were used in a second PCR of roughly 6 to 11 cycles. TCRdb re-derived calls from the 5' RACE reads in MiXCR, one entry per CDR3 protein. The data show over 1,200,000 distinct CDR3 sequences, with 59% seen just once and 6.5% to 8.5% held by the top ten. The source of the sample is a study of blood T cells in healthy people across ages. Whole-study findings and limits: Naive CD4+ cells and diversity were both higher in long-lived donors than in aged donors. Donor CMV status, an unknown factor, possibly confounded changes in expanded clonotypes.

Donors were healthy Caucasian individuals from Russia aged roughly 6 to 95. This TCR came from a man between 18 and 35 years old in good health. The sequencing sample was made of blood.

CDR3 residues: CASSHDRGLSGELFF. The DNA for the CDR3 is TGTGCCAGCAGCCACGACAGGGGGCTAAGCGGGGAGCTGTTTTTT. The V and J genes are TRBV2 and TRBJ2-2; 10 bases are shared with TRBD1. V trimming: 6 bases; J trimming: 7 bases; junction bases outside the gene matches: 8. CDR3 length equals 15 residues. Per the germline V gene, CDR1 is SNHLY and CDR2 is FYNNEI.